The clone carrying this T cell receptor (beta chain) was seen a handful of times. Its antigen is unknown. Treatment defined: around 19 received Ad26.COV2.S at low or high dose, single or two shots; 5 received placebo; per-sample allocation not given. Sampling was performed 63 days after the first vaccine or placebo injection. Assay used: immunoSEQ multiplex PCR; TCRdb lists only in-frame clones, some missing. The sample has more than 300,000 clones; less than 90% are singletons. The record originates from a study of Ad26.COV2.S vaccination and SARS-CoV-2 variants. For the study at large: Sample donor was a member of the COV1001 Ad26.COV2.S trial arm. The authors gave Ad26.COV2.S intramuscularly, either once or twice 56 days apart.

The CDR3 totals 15 residues. The V gene's germline CDR1 is SGHTA and CDR2 FQGNSA. J gave up 5 bases and V 5 bases, and 5 bases lay outside the gene matches. Study findings and constraints: Comparable non-spike TCR breadth was observed in vaccine and placebo recipients.

The specimen was peripheral blood, collected in a trial of Ad26.COV2.S vaccine versus placebo. The rearrangement uses TRBV7-2 and TRBJ2-3, with 12 bases lining up with TRBD2. This receptor was taken from a person between 18 and 60 years old who received the Ad26.COV2.S COVID-19 vaccine or a placebo. The CDR3 bases are TGTGCCAGCAGCCCAGGACTAGCGGGGAGAGATACGCAGTATTTT. It yields the protein CASSPGLAGRDTQYF. Combining the CDR3 with reference TRBV7-2 and TRBJ2-3 gives the whole variable domain GAGVSQSPSNKVTEKGKDVELRCDPISGHTALYWYRQSLGQGLEFLIYFQGNSAPDKSGLPSDRFSAERTGGSVSTLTIQRTQQEDSAVYLCASSPGLAGRDTQYFGPGTRLTVL.